This TCR beta chain was found in a study of blood T cells in healthy people across ages. Findings of the study overall: Bulk PBMC profiling left naive and antigen-experienced comparisons inconclusive.

Donors gave about 9.3 milliliters of peripheral blood apiece. Isolation yielded PBMCs, at least 6.5 million per sample, in every case. For the second PCR, which ran for about 7 to 11 cycles, a sample-barcoded 5' primer and a J-beta primer mix were used. Every cDNA was tagged by a template-switch adaptor with 12 random nucleotides. From the 5' RACE reads, TCRdb called clonotypes with MiXCR, one entry per CDR3 protein. The sample has about 1.4 million distinct CDR3 sequences; around 59% are singletons. The CDR3 is made up of 14 amino acids. Germline values: CDR1 SEHNR, CDR2 FQNEAQ (reference sequence). As concerns this clonotype: Antigen unknown.

The source is a young man in good health. The gene calls are TRBV7-9 and TRBJ2-5; D remains unclear. The J call may be in error: the DNA end matches TRBJ2-7 better. The source material was blood. The CDR3: CASSLSIIAYEQYF. CDR3 DNA: TGTGCCAGCAGCTTAAGTATAATAGCCTACGAGCAGTACTTC.